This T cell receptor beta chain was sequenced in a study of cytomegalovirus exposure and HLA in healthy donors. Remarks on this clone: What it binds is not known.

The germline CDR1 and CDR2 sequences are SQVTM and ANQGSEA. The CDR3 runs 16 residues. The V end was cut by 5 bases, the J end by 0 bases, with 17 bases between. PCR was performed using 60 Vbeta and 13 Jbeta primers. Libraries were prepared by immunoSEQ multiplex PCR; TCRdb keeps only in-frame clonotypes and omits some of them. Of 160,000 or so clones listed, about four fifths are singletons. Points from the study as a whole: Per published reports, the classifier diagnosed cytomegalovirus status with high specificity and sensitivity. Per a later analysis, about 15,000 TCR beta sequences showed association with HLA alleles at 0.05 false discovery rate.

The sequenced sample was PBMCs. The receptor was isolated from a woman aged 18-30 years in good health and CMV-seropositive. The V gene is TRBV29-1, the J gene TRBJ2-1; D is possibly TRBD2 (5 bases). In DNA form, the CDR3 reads TGCAGCGTTTCCGGACGGATAGGGAGCTCCTACAATGAGCAGTTCTTC. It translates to CSVSGRIGSSYNEQFF.